What follows are 3 T cell receptor beta chains derived from one specimen sequenced in a study of Ad26.COV2.S vaccination and SARS-CoV-2 variants (dated by TCRdb to the early 2020s). Library method: the immunoSEQ multiplex PCR assay. TCRdb obtained this table from immuneACCESS and retained in-frame rearrangements with V and J assigned. These tables miss some clones; where compared with another copy, unresolved V genes account for less than half of the shortfall, and the remainder is unexplained. This sample holds approximately 97,000 clones; 80% were observed only once. 17% of the sample lies in the top ten. The sample's time point label is to be understood as: individuals recovered from natural SARS-CoV-2 infection. Sequencing was performed on peripheral blood, taken after recovery from COVID-19. Receptors were obtained from a human donor who had recovered from COVID-19.

The gene calls are TRBV4-2 and TRBJ2-2, with no clear D. Trimming pared 0 bases from V and 0 bases from J, leaving 11 bases between. Per germline, CDR1 LGHNA and CDR2 YNFKEQ. The CDR3 sequence is 17 residues long. CDR3 in DNA: TGTGCCAGCAGCCAAGAGGGTGGGAACGCGAACACCGGGGAGCTGTTTTTT. Its translation: CASSQEGGNANTGELFF.

The chain uses TRBV11-2 and TRBJ2-2; D unclear. This CDR3 has 13 residues. The germline V gene encodes CDR1 SGHAT and CDR2 FQNNGV. V gave up 1 base and J gave up 7 bases, with 7 bases separating them. CDR3 protein: CASSLGVFGELFF. The CDR3 DNA follows: TGTGCCAGCAGCTTAGGGGTTTTCGGGGAGCTGTTTTTT.

This clone was seen once. V usage is TRBV3-1 (or the pseudogene TRBV3-2) and J usage is TRBJ1-5; D gene ambiguous. The CDR3 is 14 residues long. Germline CDR1 reads LGHDT; CDR2 reads YNNKEL (reference sequence). The ends were cut back, 0 bases at V and 3 bases at J, with 6 bases in the middle. In DNA form, the CDR3 reads TGTGCCAGCAGCCAAGAGCCTTTCAATCAGCCCCAGCATTTT. This gives the protein CASSQEPFNQPQHF.